These 23 T cell receptor beta chains originate from one sample sequenced in a study of T cell clonality in common variable immunodeficiency. Study-wide results and limits: Fewer deletions and N-nucleotide insertions were reportedly seen in common variable immunodeficiency TCR beta sequences.

The antigens these receptors bind are not known. Sequencing used immunoSEQ multiplex PCR; TCRdb keeps in-frame clones, though not all of them. The sample yields tens of thousands of clones, without any singletons. Sequenced sample: peripheral blood mononuclear cells. Source of these receptors: a human donor with common variable immunodeficiency.

The table lists this clone with many counts. The read comes to an end 3 residues before the CDR3 does, leaving the germline J gene to fill in the end. The rearrangement uses TRBV30 and TRBJ1-1, with D tentatively TRBD1 (6 bases). Germline V lookup: CDR1 GTSNPN, CDR2 SVGIG (reference sequence). There are 13 residues in the CDR3. CDR3 in amino acids: CAWNLGRGIEAFF. The part of the CDR3 DNA that was read is TGTGCCTGGAATTTAGGAAGGGGGATCGAA.

There are a few counts of this clone. The CDR3 here is CASSGQGARRNGYTF. CDR3 DNA, as far as it was read: TGTGCCAGCAGTGGACAGGGGGCCCGACGGAATGGC. The chain couples TRBV6-2 or TRBV6-3 to TRBJ1-2, with 11 nucleotides matching TRBD1. From the germline J gene comes the end of the CDR3, since the read stops 3 residues before it. The V segment lost 5 bases and the J segment 6 bases; nucleotides outside the gene matches: 8. The CDR3 runs to 15 residues. CDR1 and CDR2 from the germline V gene are MNHEY and SVGEGT.

The table lists this clone with many counts. The read ends 3 residues shy of where the CDR3 ends; the end is completed using the germline J gene. The chain recombines TRBV7-6 with TRBJ2-3; 10 bases match TRBD2. The V segment lost 1 base and the J segment 2 bases; nucleotides outside the gene matches: 3. CDR3 size: 16 residues. Germline loops: CDR1 SGHVS, CDR2 FNYEAQ. The CDR3 bases that were read are TGTGCCAGCAGCTTAGGAGCGGGAGGGAACACAGATACG. Translated, it gives CASSLGAGGNTDT. The entire CDR3 sequence reads CASSLGAGGNTDTQYF.

This clone was found many times. CDR3 DNA (partial): TGTGCCAGTAACCTCGGGACAGGGATTGACTATGGC. It translates to CASNLGTGIDYG. From start to end, the CDR3 is CASNLGTGIDYGYTF. The V and J genes are TRBV19 and TRBJ1-2; 9 bases fit TRBD1. Read sequence stops 3 residues before the CDR3 end, and the germline J gene provides the missing end. This CDR3 has 15 amino acids. Trimming took 7 bases from V and 3 from J; bases not matched to a gene: 9. Germline V gene sequence: CDR1 LNHDA, CDR2 SQIVND (reference sequence).

This clone was counted between two and nine times. Read data end 3 residues before the CDR3 end; the end is taken from the germline J gene. The rearrangement joins TRBV30 to TRBJ1-1; 8 nucleotides align to TRBD1. The CDR3 contains 13 residues. The germline CDR1 and CDR2 sequences are GTSNPN and SVGIG (reference sequence). Trimming at V came to 5 bases and at J to 4 bases, leaving 6 bases not matched to a gene. CDR3 sequence: CAWDGTGFTEAFF. The CDR3 DNA, read in part, is TGTGCCTGGGACGGGACAGGCTTCACTGAA.

The table lists this clone with many counts. The read halts 3 residues ahead of the CDR3 end, with the missing end drawn from the germline J gene. The rearrangement joins TRBV19 to TRBJ2-7; 11 nucleotides align to TRBD1. Germline V gene lookup returns CDR1 LNHDA and CDR2 SQIVND (reference sequence). This CDR3 contains 16 residues. With V trimmed by 6 bases and J by 1 base, 8 bases remained unmatched. The CDR3 protein is CASSSPGTGGSYEQYF. The CDR3 bases that were read are TGTGCCAGTAGCAGTCCCGGGACAGGGGGATCCTACGAG.

This clone appeared many times. The read is 3 residues too short to cover the CDR3 end, so that end is filled in from the germline J gene. This rearrangement joins TRBV29-1 to TRBJ2-3; D ambiguous. V was clipped by 5 bases and J by 2 bases, with 14 bases between them. Germline V lookup: CDR1 SQVTM, CDR2 ANQGSEA. The CDR3 covers 14 residues. CDR3: CSVRPAEDTDTQYF. The CDR3 bases that were read are TGCAGCGTTCGCCCTGCGGAAGACACAGATACG.

This clone was seen many times. The missing CDR3 end, 3 residues past where the read stops, is filled in from the germline J gene. V gene TRBV27 combines with J gene TRBJ1-2; D is undetermined. Germline assignment: CDR1 MNHEY and CDR2 SMNVEV (reference sequence). The CDR3 is made up of 14 amino acids. The ends were cut back, 4 bases at V and 7 bases at J, with 16 bases in the middle. CDR3 sequence: CASSSYYSVGGYTF. Partial CDR3 DNA: TGTGCCAGCAGTTCATACTATTCAGTGGGTGGC.

This clone came up many times. Coverage ceases 3 residues before the CDR3 finishes, and the germline J gene fills in the end. V usage is TRBV7-3 and J usage is TRBJ2-1, with 13 bases aligning to TRBD2. The germline V gene encodes CDR1 SGHTA and CDR2 FQGTGA. The CDR3 length is 18 residues. V shed 2 bases, J shed 4 bases, and the junction held 8 bases outside the gene matches. The CDR3 spells CASSLLLAGGPVYNEQFF. CDR3 DNA, as far as it was read: TGTGCCAGCAGCTTATTACTAGCGGGAGGGCCTGTGTACAATGAG. The whole variable domain, filled in from reference TRBV7-3 and TRBJ2-1, reads GAGVSQTPSNKVTEKGKYVELRCDPISGHTALYWYRQSLGQGPEFLIYFQGTGAADDSGLPNDRFFAVRPEGSVSTLKIQRTERGDSAVYLCASSLLLAGGPVYNEQFFGPGTRLTVL.

This clone was detected many times. The read gets to within 3 residues of the CDR3 end, and the germline J gene fills in the rest. The chain is built from TRBV19 and TRBJ1-2, with a tentative D call TRBD1 (5 bases). This CDR3 has 13 amino acids. Germline-derived CDR1 and CDR2 are LNHDA and SQIVND (reference sequence). CDR3 bases read: TGTGCCAGTAGTATGGTAGGGGCCAGCGGC. This gives the protein CASSMVGASG. The CDR3 in full is CASSMVGASGYTF.

CDR3 amino acids: CASSVQQSGNTIYF. The part of the CDR3 DNA that was read is TGTGCCAGCAGTGTCCAACAGTCAGGAAACACC. This chain uses TRBV2 with TRBJ1-3, with D unclear. Read sequence stops 3 residues before the CDR3 end, and the germline J gene provides the missing end. Trimming cost V 4 bases and J 4 bases, with 11 bases left between them. The CDR3 consists of 14 residues. CDR1 is SNHLY and CDR2 is FYNNEI in the germline V gene.

Concerning this clone itself: Read coverage stops 3 residues before the CDR3 terminus; the germline J gene supplies the remainder. This rearrangement joins TRBV5-1 to TRBJ2-7, with 8 bases matching TRBD1. V gave up 3 bases and J gave up 6 bases; unmatched junction bases: 8. Germline assignment: CDR1 SGHRS and CDR2 YFSETQ. This CDR3 is 14 amino acids long. The CDR3 reads CASSWGQVEGEQYF. The part of the CDR3 DNA that was read is TGCGCCAGCAGCTGGGGACAGGTCGAGGGCGAG.

This clone was seen repeatedly, ten times or more. From the germline J gene comes the end of the CDR3, since the read stops 3 residues before it. This chain uses TRBV7-3 with TRBJ2-3; 9 positions match TRBD1. Unmatched junction bases numbered 9, after V lost 2 bases and J lost 6 bases. Germline V gene lookup returns CDR1 SGHTA and CDR2 FQGTGA. CDR3 length equals 16 residues. CDR3 DNA (partial): TGTGCCAGCAGCTTAGAGGACAGGGGCCTAGGGGATACG. It yields the protein CASSLEDRGLGDT. Given in full, the CDR3 is CASSLEDRGLGDTQYF. Filled out from reference TRBV7-3 and TRBJ2-3, the complete variable domain reads GAGVSQTPSNKVTEKGKYVELRCDPISGHTALYWYRQSLGQGPEFLIYFQGTGAADDSGLPNDRFFAVRPEGSVSTLKIQRTERGDSAVYLCASSLEDRGLGDTQYFGPGTRLTVL.

This clone was counted between two and nine times. The read terminates 3 residues ahead of where the CDR3 ends, so the germline J gene completes it. The chain carries TRBV6-2 or TRBV6-3 and TRBJ2-3; 7 nucleotides line up with TRBD2. Germline V lookup: CDR1 MNHEY, CDR2 SVGEGT. This CDR3 contains 15 residues. V was pared by 4 bases and J by 5 bases, with 9 bases of the junction left unmatched. The CDR3 here is CASSWVAGEGDTQYF. The sequenced CDR3 bases are TGTGCCAGCAGTTGGGTCGCGGGAGAAGGAGATACG.

Of note for this clone: Sequencing ends 3 residues short of the CDR3 end; the germline J gene provides the rest. The rearrangement joins TRBV7-2 to TRBJ1-2; D is possibly TRBD1 (6 bases). The CDR3 has 15 residues. The V gene lost 3 bases and the J gene lost 4 bases, with 15 bases spanning the gap. Germline values: CDR1 SGHTA, CDR2 FQGNSA. CDR3 DNA, as far as it was read: TGTGCCAGCAGCTTTGATAGGGGGAACTTCTATGGC. Its translation is CASSFDRGNFYG. Given in full, the CDR3 is CASSFDRGNFYGYTF.

Details on this clone: Read coverage stops 3 residues before the CDR3 terminus; the germline J gene supplies the remainder. The chain has TRBV18 and TRBJ2-3, with D possibly being TRBD1 (5 bases). CDR1 and CDR2 (germline): KGHSH, LQKENI. The CDR3 contains 14 residues. The V and J ends lost 3 bases and 1 base respectively, with 8 bases between them. The sequenced CDR3 bases are TGTGCCAGCTCACCGACAGTGGGCACAGATACG. Protein product: CASSPTVGTDT. The whole CDR3 sequence is CASSPTVGTDTQYF.

This clone came up many times. The read halts 3 residues ahead of the CDR3 end, with the missing end drawn from the germline J gene. The rearrangement joins TRBV27 to TRBJ2-7; 8 bases fit TRBD2. Germline V lookup: CDR1 MNHEY, CDR2 SMNVEV (reference sequence). CDR3 size: 14 residues. Trimming took 5 bases from V and 3 from J; bases not matched to a gene: 6. The CDR3 loop reads CASSHTSGLYEQYF. CDR3 DNA (partial): TGTGCCAGCAGTCACACTAGCGGCCTCTACGAG.

Regarding this clone: Coverage ceases 3 residues before the CDR3 finishes, and the germline J gene fills in the end. The chain recombines TRBV20-1 with TRBJ2-1, with TRBD2 identical over 7 bases. Germline V gene lookup returns CDR1 DFQATT and CDR2 SNEGSKA (reference sequence). The CDR3 is made up of 16 amino acids. J gave up 0 bases and V 6 bases, and 11 bases lay outside the gene matches. Partial CDR3 DNA: TGCAGTGCCACAGACGCGGCGGGGGTCTCCTACAATGAG. It specifies CSATDAAGVSYNE. The whole CDR3 is CSATDAAGVSYNEQFF.

With regard to this clone: The read finishes 3 residues shy of the CDR3 end, and the germline J gene is used to complete it. This chain links TRBV6-1 with TRBJ2-7, with D perhaps matching TRBD2 (5 bases). Germline values: CDR1 MNHNS, CDR2 SASEGT. V was pared by 2 bases and J by 3 bases, with 11 bases between. This CDR3 is built from 14 residues. The CDR3 region is CASSENGLYYEQYF. The DNA read from the CDR3 is TGTGCCAGCAGTGAAAACGGACTCTACTACGAG.

For this clone: Read coverage stops 3 residues before the CDR3 terminus; the germline J gene supplies the remainder. V usage is TRBV19 and J usage is TRBJ1-5; 10 bases align to TRBD1. The V segment lost 9 bases and the J segment 3 bases; nucleotides outside the gene matches: 5. Germline lookup yields CDR1 LNHDA and CDR2 SQIVND (reference sequence). The CDR3 runs to 14 residues. The CDR3 reads CASTGQGVNQPQHF. Incomplete CDR3 DNA: TGTGCCAGCACAGGACAGGGGGTCAATCAGCCC. Supplemented by reference TRBV19 and TRBJ1-5, the full variable domain reads DGGITQSPKYLFRKEGQNVTLSCEQNLNHDAMYWYRQDPGQGLRLIYYSQIVNDFQKGDIAEGYSVSREKKESFPLTVTSAQKNPTAFYLCASTGQGVNQPQHFGDGTRLSIL.

This clone was observed at least ten times. Coverage ceases 3 residues before the CDR3 finishes, and the germline J gene fills in the end. The chain combines TRBV5-1 with TRBJ2-2; 8 bases match TRBD2. Losses at the gene ends were 7 bases for V and 5 bases for J; bases not matched to a gene: 13. The CDR3 is 16 amino acids. Germline V CDR1 and CDR2: SGHRS, YFSETQ. The CDR3 bases that were read are TGCGCCAGCCATCCCGGACTAGCACTATGGACCGGGGAG. Translation gives CASHPGLALWTGE. The whole CDR3 is CASHPGLALWTGELFF.

For this clone: The read halts 3 residues ahead of the CDR3 end, with the missing end drawn from the germline J gene. V and J are TRBV19 and TRBJ2-2, with 10 bases matching TRBD2. CDR1 and CDR2 from the germline V gene are LNHDA and SQIVND (reference sequence). The CDR3 extends over 18 amino acids. V trimming: 5 bases; J trimming: 7 bases; junction bases outside the gene matches: 16. This CDR3 is CASSLPPLAGQVYGELFF. The covered CDR3 bases are TGTGCCAGTAGTCTACCCCCACTAGCGGGACAAGTTTACGGGGAG.

This clone was counted at least ten times. The CDR3 sequence is CASSPSRGAFF. The sequenced CDR3 bases are TGCGCCAGCAGCCCTAGTAGGGGG. This rearrangement joins TRBV5-1 to TRBJ1-1, with a weak D call TRBD1 (6 bases). The read terminates 3 residues before the CDR3 end, so the remaining end is supplied by the germline J gene. Germline V lookup: CDR1 SGHRS, CDR2 YFSETQ. This CDR3 region has 11 residues.